This TCR beta chain was sequenced in a study of T cell changes during pregnancy in multiple sclerosis. Only in-frame clones appear in the TCRdb table, and some are missing; sequencing was by immunoSEQ multiplex PCR. Among approximately 60,000 clones listed, more than 75% were seen once. The CDR3 has 15 residues. From germline, CDR1 is LNHNV and CDR2 YYDKDF (reference sequence). After removal of 0 bases from V and 12 bases from J, the junction contained 9 bases not matched to a gene. This specimen consisted of peripheral blood, obtained in the second trimester of pregnancy. This receptor was taken from a female donor with multiple sclerosis, enrolled in a pregnancy study. The chain couples TRBV15 to TRBJ1-4, with TRBD1 matching over 8 bases. The CDR3 spells CATSRDRAGGEELFF. CDR3 DNA: TGTGCCACCAGCAGAGATCGTGCAGGGGGCGAGGAACTGTTTTTT. Using reference TRBV15 and TRBJ1-4 for the parts outside the CDR3, the full variable domain is DAMVIQNPRYQVTQFGKPVTLSCSQTLNHNVMYWYQQKSSQAPKLLFHYYDKDFNNEADTPDNFQSRRPNTSFCFLDIRSPGLGDTAMYLCATSRDRAGGEELFFGSGTQLSVL.